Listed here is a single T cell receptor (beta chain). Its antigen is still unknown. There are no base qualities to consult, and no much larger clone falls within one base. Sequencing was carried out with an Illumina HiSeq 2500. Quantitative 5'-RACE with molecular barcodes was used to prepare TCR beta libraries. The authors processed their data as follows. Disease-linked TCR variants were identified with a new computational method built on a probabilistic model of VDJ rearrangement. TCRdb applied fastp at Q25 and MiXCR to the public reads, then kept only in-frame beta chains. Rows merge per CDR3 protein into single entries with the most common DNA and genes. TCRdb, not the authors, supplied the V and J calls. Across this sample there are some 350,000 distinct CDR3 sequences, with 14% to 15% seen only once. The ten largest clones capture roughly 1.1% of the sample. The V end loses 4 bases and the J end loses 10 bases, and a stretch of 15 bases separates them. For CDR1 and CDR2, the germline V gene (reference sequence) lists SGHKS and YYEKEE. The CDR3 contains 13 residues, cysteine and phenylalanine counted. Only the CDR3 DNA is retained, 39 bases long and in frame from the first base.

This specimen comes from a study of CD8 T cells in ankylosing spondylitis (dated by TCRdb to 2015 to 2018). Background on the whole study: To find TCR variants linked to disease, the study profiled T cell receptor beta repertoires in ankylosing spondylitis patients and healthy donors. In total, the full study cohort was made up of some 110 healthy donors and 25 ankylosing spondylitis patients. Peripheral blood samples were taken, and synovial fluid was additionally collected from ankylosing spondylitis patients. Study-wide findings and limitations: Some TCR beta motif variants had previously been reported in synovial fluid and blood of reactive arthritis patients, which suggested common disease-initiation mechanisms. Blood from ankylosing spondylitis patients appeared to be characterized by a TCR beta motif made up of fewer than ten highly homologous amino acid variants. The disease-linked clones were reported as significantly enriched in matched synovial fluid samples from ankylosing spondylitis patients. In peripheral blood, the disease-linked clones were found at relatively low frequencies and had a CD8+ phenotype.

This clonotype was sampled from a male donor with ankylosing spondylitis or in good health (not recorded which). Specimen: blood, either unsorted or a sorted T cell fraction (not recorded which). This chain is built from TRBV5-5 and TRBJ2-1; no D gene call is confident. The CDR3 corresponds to CASSPNGVREQFF. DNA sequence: TGTGCCAGCAGCCCGAATGGTGTCCGAGAGCAGTTCTTC.